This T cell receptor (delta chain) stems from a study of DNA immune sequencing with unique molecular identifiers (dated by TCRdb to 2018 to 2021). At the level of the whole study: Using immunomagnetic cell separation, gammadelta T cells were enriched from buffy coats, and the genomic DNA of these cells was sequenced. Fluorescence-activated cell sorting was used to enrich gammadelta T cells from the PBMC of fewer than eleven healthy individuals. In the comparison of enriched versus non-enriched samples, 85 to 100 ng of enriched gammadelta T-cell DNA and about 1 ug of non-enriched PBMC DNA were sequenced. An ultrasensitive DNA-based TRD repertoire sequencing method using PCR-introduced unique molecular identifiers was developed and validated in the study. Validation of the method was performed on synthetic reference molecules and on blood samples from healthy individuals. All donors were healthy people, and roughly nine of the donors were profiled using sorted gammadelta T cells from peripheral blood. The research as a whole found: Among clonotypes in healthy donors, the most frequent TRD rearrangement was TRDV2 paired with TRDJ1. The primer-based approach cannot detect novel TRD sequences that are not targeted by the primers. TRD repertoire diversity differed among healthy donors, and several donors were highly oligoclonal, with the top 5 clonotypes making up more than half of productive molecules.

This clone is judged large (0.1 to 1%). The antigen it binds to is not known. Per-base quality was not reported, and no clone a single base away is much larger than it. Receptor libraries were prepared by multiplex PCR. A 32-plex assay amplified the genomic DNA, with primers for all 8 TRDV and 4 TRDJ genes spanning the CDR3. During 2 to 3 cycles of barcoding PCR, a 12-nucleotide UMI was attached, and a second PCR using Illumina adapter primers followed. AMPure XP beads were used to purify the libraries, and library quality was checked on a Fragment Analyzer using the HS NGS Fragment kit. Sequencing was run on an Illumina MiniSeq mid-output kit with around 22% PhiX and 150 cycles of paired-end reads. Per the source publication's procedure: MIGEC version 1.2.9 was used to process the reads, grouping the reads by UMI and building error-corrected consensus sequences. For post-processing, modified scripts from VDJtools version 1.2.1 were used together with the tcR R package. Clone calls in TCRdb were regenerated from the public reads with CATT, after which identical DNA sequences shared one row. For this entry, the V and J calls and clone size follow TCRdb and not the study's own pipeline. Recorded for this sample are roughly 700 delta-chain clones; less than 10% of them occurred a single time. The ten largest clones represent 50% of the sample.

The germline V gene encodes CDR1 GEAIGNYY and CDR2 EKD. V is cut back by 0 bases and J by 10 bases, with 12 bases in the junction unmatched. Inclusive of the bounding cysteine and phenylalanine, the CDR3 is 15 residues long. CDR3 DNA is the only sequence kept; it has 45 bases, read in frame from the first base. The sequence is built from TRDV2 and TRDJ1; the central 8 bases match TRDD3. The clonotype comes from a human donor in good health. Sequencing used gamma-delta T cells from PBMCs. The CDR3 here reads CACDTVGGGWRGLIF. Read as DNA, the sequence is TGTGCCTGTGACACCGTTGGTGGGGGATGGAGGGGACTCATCTTT.